This TCR beta chain comes out of a study of PD-1 blockade in mismatch repair-deficient tumors. Germline loops: CDR1 MNHEY, CDR2 SVGAGI. Trimming removed 5 bases at V and 1 base at J, with 8 bases between. This CDR3 is 13 amino acids long. This clone was detected only once. The target antigen is unknown. Notes on the study in general: After pembrolizumab, tumor-resident clones rose rapidly, then generally contracted before radiologic responses. Three of seven peptides expanded clones, giving around 140 unique blood TCRs.

The sample's time point: 10-day in vitro stimulation with candidate neoantigen peptide 7. Roughly 7 ELISpot-reactive neoantigen peptides each drove a 10-day in vitro stimulation. This table comes from immunoSEQ multiplex PCR, and its TCRdb copy is limited to in-frame clones, with some not included. The sample has thousands of clones, approximately 89% seen once. The chain couples TRBV6-5 to TRBJ1-1; D remains ambiguous. The starting material was cells cultured in vitro, obtained from a patient treated with pembrolizumab. This TCR was recovered from an adult with mismatch repair-deficient cancer. The CDR3 loop reads CASSPPWNTEAFF. Written as DNA, the CDR3 is TGTGCCAGCAGTCCGCCCTGGAACACTGAAGCTTTCTTT.